The 15 T cell receptor beta chains presented below share a single source sample, sequenced in a study of T cell therapy after organ transplantation. Only in-frame clones appear in the TCRdb table, and some are missing; sequencing was by immunoSEQ multiplex PCR. The sample carries over 20,000 clones, 84% recorded once. Regarding time point: 20-29 weeks after completion of therapy. For these receptors, no antigen is known. Sequenced material: CD8+ T cells from blood, taken after autologous CMV-specific T cell therapy. The receptors stem from a human patient who had received a solid organ transplant and had CMV disease. The graft donor may have given rise to some T cells.

The chain couples TRBV5-1 to TRBJ2-5, with D possibly TRBD1 on 5 matching bases. V lost 0 bases and J 3 bases, leaving 9 bases between the germline ends. CDR1 and CDR2 from the germline V gene are SGHRS and YFSETQ. The CDR3 is 14 residues long. The CDR3 sequence is CASSLVLGEETQYF. As DNA, the CDR3 is TGCGCCAGCAGCTTGGTTTTAGGGGAAGAGACCCAGTACTTC.

In this sample, this clone is medium-sized. V and J are TRBV11-3 and TRBJ1-3, with a weak D call TRBD1 (6 bases). Germline CDR1 reads SGHNT; CDR2 reads YENEEA. Trimming took 0 bases from V and 3 from J, leaving 6 bases between them. The CDR3 consists of 14 residues. CDR3 sequence (DNA): TGTGCCAGCAGCTTAGACAGGGGTGGAAACACCATATATTTT. Protein: CASSLDRGGNTIYF. The full variable domain, its missing parts supplied by reference TRBV11-3 and TRBJ1-3, is EAGVVQSPRYKIIEKKQPVAFWCNPISGHNTLYWYLQNLGQGPELLIRYENEEAVDDSQLPKDRFSAERLKGVDSTLKIQPAELGDSAVYLCASSLDRGGNTIYFGEGSWLTVV.

The gene calls are TRBV12-5 and TRBJ1-1, with a possible D match to TRBD1 (5 bases). Per germline, CDR1 LGHNT and CDR2 FRNRAP. The germline V and J ends were trimmed by 3 bases and 1 base, with 6 bases remaining between them. This CDR3 has 13 residues. This CDR3 is CASGFQGNTEAFF. Written as DNA, the CDR3 is TGTGCTAGTGGTTTCCAGGGGAACACTGAAGCTTTCTTT.

The chain has TRBV28 and TRBJ2-7; D ambiguous. Per the germline V gene, CDR1 is MDHEN and CDR2 is SYDVKM. V was shortened by 5 bases and J by 6 bases, with 8 bases between the two germline ends. The CDR3 sequence is 11 residues long. DNA of the CDR3: TGTGCCAGCAGTAAATTAGGCGAGCAGTACTTC. It yields the protein CASSKLGEQYF.

Comments on this clone: At one boundary the junction diverges from the germline segment, which might be a read error. The chain has TRBV5-1 and TRBJ2-7; no reliable D call. The length of the CDR3 is 13 residues. Germline V gene data show CDR1 as SGHRS and CDR2 as YFSETQ. CDR3 sequence (DNA): TGTGCCAGCAGCCCGGGCTACAAGTACGAGCAGTACTTC. This codes for CASSPGYKYEQYF. The whole variable domain, remainder taken from reference TRBV5-1 and TRBJ2-7, is KAGVTQTPRYLIKTRGQQVTLSCSPISGHRSVSWYQQTPGQGLQFLFEYFSETQRNKGNFPGRFSGRQFSNSRSEMNVSTLELGDSALYLCASSPGYKYEQYFGPGTRLTVT.

V is TRBV9 and J is TRBJ1-1; D is perhaps TRBD1 (6 bases). V was clipped by 3 bases and J by 8 bases, with 14 bases between them. Germline CDR1 is SGDLS and CDR2 is YYNGEE. The CDR3 has 13 amino acids. The CDR3 protein is CASSDRTASEAFF. CDR3 DNA: TGTGCCAGCAGCGATAGGACAGCCAGCGAAGCTTTCTTT.

This clone has more than one count but fewer than ten. The rearrangement links TRBV9 to TRBJ1-1; 7 bases match TRBD1. This CDR3 spans 14 amino acids. Germline V CDR1 and CDR2: SGDLS, YYNGEE. After removal of 4 bases from V and 5 bases from J, the junction contained 8 bases not matched to a gene. CDR3 sequence reads: CASSPPTGTTEAFF. Written as DNA, the CDR3 is TGTGCCAGCAGCCCTCCGACAGGGACTACTGAAGCTTTCTTT.

CDR3: CASSGLAGDNEQFF. CDR3 DNA sequence: TGTGCCAGCAGTGGACTAGCGGGAGACAATGAGCAGTTCTTC. This sequence joins TRBV6-4 and TRBJ2-1; 12 positions match TRBD2. Trimming removed 4 bases from V and 5 bases from J; junction bases left unmatched: 0. The CDR3 totals 14 residues. CDR1 MRHNA and CDR2 SNTAGT come from the germline V gene.

This clone was seen only a few times. V and J are TRBV28 and TRBJ1-2; the match to TRBD1 covers 8 bases. This CDR3 spans 15 amino acids. The junction had 6 bases not matched to a gene; V was cut back by 6 bases and J by 0 bases. The germline V gene has CDR1 MDHEN and CDR2 SYDVKM. CDR3 nucleotide sequence: TGTGCCAGCAGCCTCGGGACAGGCACTAACTATGGCTACACCTTC. Amino acid sequence: CASSLGTGTNYGYTF.

The chain combines TRBV27 with TRBJ2-3, with 8 bases that match TRBD2. Germline V lookup: CDR1 MNHEY, CDR2 SMNVEV (reference sequence). The CDR3 has 15 amino acids. V shed 5 bases, J shed 4 bases, and the junction held 8 bases outside the gene matches. The CDR3 nucleotides read TGTGCCAGCAGTAGTAGCGGGGACGGGTCAGATACGCAGTATTTT. Its translation is CASSSSGDGSDTQYF.

The chain couples TRBV6-5 to TRBJ2-7; possible D gene TRBD2, 6 bases. Germline lookup yields CDR1 MNHEY and CDR2 SVGAGI. V lost 0 bases and J 2 bases, leaving 14 bases between the germline ends. The CDR3 sequence is 16 residues long. CDR3 in DNA: TGTGCCAGCAGTTACTCAGGGACTGGGGTTCCCTACGAGCAGTACTTC. This encodes CASSYSGTGVPYEQYF.

The chain recombines TRBV6-5 with TRBJ2-7; 7 positions agree with TRBD1. The CDR3 covers 15 residues. V was pared by 6 bases and J by 4 bases, with 12 bases of the junction left unmatched. CDR1 and CDR2 from the germline V gene are MNHEY and SVGAGI. The CDR3 coding sequence is TGTGCCAGCAGGAAATCCGGGACAGATCCTTACGAGCAGTACTTC. It codes for CASRKSGTDPYEQYF.

The chain uses TRBV13 and TRBJ2-7, with D maybe TRBD2 (6 bases). Germline V lookup: CDR1 PRHDT, CDR2 FYEKMQ (reference sequence). Trimming removed 5 bases from V and 3 bases from J, with 11 bases in between. This CDR3 spans 13 amino acids. CDR3: CASSPPTSYEQYF. The CDR3 DNA reads as TGTGCCAGCAGCCCACCGACTAGCTACGAGCAGTACTTC.

The gene calls are TRBV7-9 and TRBJ1-2; D unclear. V was cut by 2 bases and J by 4 bases, with 11 bases left in between. The CDR3 runs 14 residues. Germline V gene data show CDR1 as SEHNR and CDR2 as FQNEAQ (reference sequence). Written as DNA, the CDR3 is TGTGCCAGCAGCTTATCGTCCCGGAGCTATGGCTACACCTTC. Translating gives CASSLSSRSYGYTF.

CDR3 sequence: CASSKVNAGANVLTF. The CDR3 DNA follows: TGTGCCAGCAGTAAGGTAAACGCTGGGGCCAACGTCCTGACTTTC. J is TRBJ2-6 and V is TRBV28; D is unresolved. Germline V lookup: CDR1 MDHEN, CDR2 SYDVKM. The V end lost 5 bases, the J end lost 2 bases, and 10 bases lay between the germline ends. This CDR3 has 15 amino acids. The full variable domain, rest sourced from reference TRBV28 and TRBJ2-6, is DVKVTQSSRYLVKRTGEKVFLECVQDMDHENMFWYRQDPGLGLRLIYFSYDVKMKEKGDIPEGYSVSREKKERFSLILESASTNQTSMYLCASSKVNAGANVLTFGAGSRLTVL.